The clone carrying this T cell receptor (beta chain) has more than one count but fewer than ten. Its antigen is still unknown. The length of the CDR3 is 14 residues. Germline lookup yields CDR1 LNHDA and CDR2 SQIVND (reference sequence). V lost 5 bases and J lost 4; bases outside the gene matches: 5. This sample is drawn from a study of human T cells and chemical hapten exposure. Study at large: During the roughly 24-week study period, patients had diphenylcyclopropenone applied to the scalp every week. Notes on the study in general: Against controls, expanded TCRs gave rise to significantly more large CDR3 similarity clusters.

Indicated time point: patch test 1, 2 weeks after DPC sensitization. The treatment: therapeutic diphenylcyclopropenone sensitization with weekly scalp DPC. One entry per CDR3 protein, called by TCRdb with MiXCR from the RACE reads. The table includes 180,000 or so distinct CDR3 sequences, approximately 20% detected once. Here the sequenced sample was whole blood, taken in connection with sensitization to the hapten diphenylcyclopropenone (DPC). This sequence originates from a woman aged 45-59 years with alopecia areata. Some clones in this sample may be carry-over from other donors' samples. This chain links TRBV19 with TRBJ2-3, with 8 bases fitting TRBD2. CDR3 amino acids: CASSYSGSSDTQYF. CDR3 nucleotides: TGTGCCAGTAGTTACAGCGGGAGTTCAGATACGCAGTATTTT.